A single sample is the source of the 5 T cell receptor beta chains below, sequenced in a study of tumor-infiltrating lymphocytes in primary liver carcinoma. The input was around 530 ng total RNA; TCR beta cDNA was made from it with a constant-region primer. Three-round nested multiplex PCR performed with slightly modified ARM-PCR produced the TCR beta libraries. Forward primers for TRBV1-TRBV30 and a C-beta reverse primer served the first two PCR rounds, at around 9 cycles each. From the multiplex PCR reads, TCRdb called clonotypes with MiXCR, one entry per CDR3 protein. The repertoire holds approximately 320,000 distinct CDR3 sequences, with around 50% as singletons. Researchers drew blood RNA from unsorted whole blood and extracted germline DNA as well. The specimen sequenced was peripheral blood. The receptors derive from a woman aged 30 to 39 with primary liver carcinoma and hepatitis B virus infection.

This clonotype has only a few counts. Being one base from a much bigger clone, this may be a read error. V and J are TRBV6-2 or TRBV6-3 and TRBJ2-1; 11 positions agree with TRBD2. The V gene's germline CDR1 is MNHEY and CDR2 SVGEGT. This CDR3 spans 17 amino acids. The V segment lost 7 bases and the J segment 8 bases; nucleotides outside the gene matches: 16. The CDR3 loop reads CASTRGGSGRARDEQFF. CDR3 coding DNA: TGTGCCAGCACCCGAGGAGGTAGCGGGAGGGCCAGGGATGAGCAGTTCTTC.

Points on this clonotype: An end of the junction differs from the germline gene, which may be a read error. The chain's CDR3 is CASSFSGRGDTGEPFF. In nucleotides, the CDR3 is TGTGCCAGCAGTTTCAGCGGGAGGGGTGACACCGGGGAGCCGTTTTTT. The rearrangement links TRBV6-6 to TRBJ2-2, with 10 bases that match TRBD2. From germline, CDR1 is MNHNY and CDR2 SVGAGI (reference sequence). CDR3 length: 16 residues.

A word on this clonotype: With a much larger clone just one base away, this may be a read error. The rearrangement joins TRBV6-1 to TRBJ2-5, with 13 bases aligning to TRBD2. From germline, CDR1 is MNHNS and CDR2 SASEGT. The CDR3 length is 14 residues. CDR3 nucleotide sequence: TGTACCAGCAGTGTGGGACTAGCGGGAAAGACCCAGTACTTC. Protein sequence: CTSSVGLAGKTQYF.

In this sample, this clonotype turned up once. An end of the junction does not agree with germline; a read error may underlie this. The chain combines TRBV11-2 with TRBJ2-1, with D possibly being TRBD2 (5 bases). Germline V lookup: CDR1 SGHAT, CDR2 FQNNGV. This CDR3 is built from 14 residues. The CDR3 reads CTSTLGGPYNEQFF. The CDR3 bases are TGTACCAGCACCTTAGGCGGGCCCTACAATGAGCAGTTCTTC.

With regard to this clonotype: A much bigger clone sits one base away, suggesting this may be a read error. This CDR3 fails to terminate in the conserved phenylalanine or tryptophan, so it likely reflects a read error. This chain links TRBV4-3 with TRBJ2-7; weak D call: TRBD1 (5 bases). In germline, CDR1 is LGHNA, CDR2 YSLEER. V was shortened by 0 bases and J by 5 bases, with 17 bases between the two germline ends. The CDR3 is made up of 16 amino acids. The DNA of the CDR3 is TGCGCCAGCAGCCAAGATTCCAGCAGGGTCTACCACGAGCAGTACTAC. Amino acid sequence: CASSQDSSRVYHEQYY.